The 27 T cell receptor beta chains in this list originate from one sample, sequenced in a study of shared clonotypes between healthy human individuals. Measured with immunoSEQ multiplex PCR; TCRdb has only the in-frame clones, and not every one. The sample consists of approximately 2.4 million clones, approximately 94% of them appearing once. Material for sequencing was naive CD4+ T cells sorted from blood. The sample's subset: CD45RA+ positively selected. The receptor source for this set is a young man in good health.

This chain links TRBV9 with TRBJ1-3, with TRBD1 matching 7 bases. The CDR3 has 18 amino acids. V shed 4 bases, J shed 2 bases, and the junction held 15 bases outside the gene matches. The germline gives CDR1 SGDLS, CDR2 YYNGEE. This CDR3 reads CASSPSGQRSEPGNTIYF. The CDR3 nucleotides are TGTGCCAGCAGCCCTTCGGGACAGCGGTCTGAACCTGGAAACACCATATATTTT.

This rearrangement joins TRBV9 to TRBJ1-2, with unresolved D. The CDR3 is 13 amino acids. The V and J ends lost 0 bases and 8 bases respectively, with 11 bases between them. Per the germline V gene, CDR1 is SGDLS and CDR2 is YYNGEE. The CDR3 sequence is CASSVDEAEGYTF. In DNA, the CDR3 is TGTGCCAGCAGCGTAGATGAGGCGGAGGGCTACACCTTC. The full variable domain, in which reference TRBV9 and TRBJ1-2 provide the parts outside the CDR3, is DSGVTQTPKHLITATGQRVTLRCSPRSGDLSVYWYQQSLDQGLQFLIQYYNGEERAKGNILERFSAQQFPDLHSELNLSSLELGDSALYFCASSVDEAEGYTFGSGTRLTVV.

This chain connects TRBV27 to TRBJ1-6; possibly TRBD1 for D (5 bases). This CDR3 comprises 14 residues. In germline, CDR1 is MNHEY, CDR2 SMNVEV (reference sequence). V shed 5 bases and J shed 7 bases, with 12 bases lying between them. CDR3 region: CASSNPGLNSPLHF. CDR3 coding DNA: TGTGCCAGCAGTAATCCGGGACTCAATTCACCCCTCCACTTT.

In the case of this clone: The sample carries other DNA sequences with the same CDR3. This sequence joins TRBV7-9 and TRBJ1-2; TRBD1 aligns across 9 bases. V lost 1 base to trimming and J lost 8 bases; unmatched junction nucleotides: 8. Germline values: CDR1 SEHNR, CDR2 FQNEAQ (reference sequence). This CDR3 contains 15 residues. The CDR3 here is CASSLGPGQGKGYTF. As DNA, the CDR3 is TGTGCCAGCAGCTTAGGCCCGGGACAGGGAAAAGGCTACACCTTC. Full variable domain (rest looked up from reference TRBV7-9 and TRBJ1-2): DTGVSQNPRHKITKRGQNVTFRCDPISEHNRLYWYRQTLGQGPEFLTYFQNEAQLEKSRLLSDRFSAERPKGSFSTLEIQRTEQGDSAMYLCASSLGPGQGKGYTFGSGTRLTVV.

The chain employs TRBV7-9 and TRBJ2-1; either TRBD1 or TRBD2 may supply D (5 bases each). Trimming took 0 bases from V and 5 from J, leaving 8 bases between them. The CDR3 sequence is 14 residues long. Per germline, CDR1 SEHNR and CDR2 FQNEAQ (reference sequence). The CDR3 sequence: CASSLAGDNNEQFF. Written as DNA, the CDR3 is TGTGCCAGCAGCTTAGCGGGGGATAACAATGAGCAGTTCTTC.

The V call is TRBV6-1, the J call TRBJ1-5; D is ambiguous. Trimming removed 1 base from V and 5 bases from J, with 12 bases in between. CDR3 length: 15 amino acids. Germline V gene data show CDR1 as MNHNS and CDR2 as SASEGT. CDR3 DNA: TGTGCCAGCAGTGAAGGATATTTTATGGATCAGCCCCAGCATTTT. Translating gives CASSEGYFMDQPQHF.

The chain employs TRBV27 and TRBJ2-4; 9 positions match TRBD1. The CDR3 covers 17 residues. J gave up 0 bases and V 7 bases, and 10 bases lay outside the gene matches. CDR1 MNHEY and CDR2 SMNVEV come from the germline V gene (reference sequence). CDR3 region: CASTFTGGSLAKNIQYF. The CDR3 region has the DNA TGTGCCAGCACTTTCACAGGGGGCTCTCTAGCCAAAAACATTCAGTACTTC.

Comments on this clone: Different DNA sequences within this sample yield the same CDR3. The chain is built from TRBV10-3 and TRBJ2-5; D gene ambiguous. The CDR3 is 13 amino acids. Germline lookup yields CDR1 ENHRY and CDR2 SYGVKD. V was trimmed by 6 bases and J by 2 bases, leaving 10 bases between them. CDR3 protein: CAIRDGSQETQYF. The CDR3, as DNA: TGTGCCATCAGAGACGGGTCGCAAGAGACCCAGTACTTC.

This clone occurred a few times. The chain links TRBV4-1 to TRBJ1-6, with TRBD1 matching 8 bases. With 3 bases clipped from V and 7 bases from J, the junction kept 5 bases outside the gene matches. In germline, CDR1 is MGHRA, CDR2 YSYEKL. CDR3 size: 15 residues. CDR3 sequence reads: CASSQDRVYNSPLHF. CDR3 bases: TGCGCCAGCAGCCAGGACAGGGTTTACAATTCACCCCTCCACTTT.

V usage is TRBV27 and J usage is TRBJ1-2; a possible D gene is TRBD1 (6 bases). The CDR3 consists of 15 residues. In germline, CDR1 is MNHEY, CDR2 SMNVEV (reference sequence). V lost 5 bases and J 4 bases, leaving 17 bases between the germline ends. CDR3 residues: CASSRVGGPVYGYTF. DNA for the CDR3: TGTGCCAGCAGTCGGGTCGGGGGGCCGGTCTATGGCTACACCTTC.

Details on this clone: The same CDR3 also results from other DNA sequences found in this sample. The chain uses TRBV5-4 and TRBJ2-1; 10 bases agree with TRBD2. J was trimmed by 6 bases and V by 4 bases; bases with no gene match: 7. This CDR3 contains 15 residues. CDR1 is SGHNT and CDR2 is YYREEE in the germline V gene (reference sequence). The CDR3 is CASSTGTSVPNEQFF. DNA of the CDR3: TGTGCCAGCAGCACCGGGACTAGCGTACCCAATGAGCAGTTCTTC.

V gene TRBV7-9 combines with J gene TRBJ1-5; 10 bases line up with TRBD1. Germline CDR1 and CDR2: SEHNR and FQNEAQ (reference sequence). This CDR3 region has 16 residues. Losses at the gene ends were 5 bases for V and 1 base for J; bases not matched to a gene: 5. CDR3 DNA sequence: TGTGCCAGCAGCCCCGGACAGGGGGAGAGCAATCAGCCCCAGCATTTT. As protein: CASSPGQGESNQPQHF.

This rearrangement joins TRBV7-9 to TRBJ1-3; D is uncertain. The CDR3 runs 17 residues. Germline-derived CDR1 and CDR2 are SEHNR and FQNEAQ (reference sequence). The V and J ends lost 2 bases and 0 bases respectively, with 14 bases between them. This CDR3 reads CASSLRGGDFSGNTIYF. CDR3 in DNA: TGTGCCAGCAGCTTAAGAGGTGGTGACTTCTCTGGAAACACCATATATTTT.

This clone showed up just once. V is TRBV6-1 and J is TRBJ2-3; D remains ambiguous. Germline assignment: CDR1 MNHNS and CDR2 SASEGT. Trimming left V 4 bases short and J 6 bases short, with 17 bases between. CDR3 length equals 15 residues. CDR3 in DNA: TGTGCCAGCAGTGGATCTCGCCCCACCGGGGATACGCAGTATTTT. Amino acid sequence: CASSGSRPTGDTQYF.

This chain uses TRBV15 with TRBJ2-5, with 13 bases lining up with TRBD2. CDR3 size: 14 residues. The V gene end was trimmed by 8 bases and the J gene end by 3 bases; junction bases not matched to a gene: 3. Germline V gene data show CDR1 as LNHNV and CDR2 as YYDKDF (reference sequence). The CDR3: CATEGTSGKETQYF. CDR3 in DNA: TGTGCCACCGAGGGGACTAGCGGGAAAGAGACCCAGTACTTC.

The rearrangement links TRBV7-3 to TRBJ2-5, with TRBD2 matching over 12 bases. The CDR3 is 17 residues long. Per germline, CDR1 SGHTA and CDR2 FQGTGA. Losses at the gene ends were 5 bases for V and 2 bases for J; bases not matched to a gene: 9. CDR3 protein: CASSRTGLAGTQETQYF. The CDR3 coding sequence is TGTGCCAGCAGCCGGACCGGACTAGCGGGGACACAAGAGACCCAGTACTTC.

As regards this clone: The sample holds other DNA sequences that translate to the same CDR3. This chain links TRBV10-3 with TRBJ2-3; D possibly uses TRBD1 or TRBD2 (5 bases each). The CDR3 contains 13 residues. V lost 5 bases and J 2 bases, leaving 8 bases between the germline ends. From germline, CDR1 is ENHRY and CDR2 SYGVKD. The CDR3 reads CAISRDLTDTQYF. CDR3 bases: TGTGCCATCAGTCGGGACCTCACAGATACGCAGTATTTT.

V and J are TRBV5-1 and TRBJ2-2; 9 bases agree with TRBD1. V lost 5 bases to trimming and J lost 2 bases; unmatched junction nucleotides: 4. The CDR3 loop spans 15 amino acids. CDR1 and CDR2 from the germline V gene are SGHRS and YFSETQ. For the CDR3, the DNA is TGCGCCAGCAGGACAGGGGGACTTAACACCGGGGAGCTGTTTTTT. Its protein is CASRTGGLNTGELFF.

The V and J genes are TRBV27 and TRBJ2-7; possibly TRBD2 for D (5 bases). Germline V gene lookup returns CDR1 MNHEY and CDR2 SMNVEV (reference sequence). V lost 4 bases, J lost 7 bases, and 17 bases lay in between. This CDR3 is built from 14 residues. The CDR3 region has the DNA TGTGCCAGCAGTTCCGGACTTCCATATGGAGAGCAGTACTTC. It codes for CASSSGLPYGEQYF.

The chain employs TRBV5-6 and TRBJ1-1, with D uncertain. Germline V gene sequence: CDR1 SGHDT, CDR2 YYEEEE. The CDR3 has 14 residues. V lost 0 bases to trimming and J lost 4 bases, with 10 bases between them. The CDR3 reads CASSLGHPGTEAFF. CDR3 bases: TGTGCCAGCAGCTTGGGACACCCTGGCACTGAAGCTTTCTTT.

The CDR3 region is CASSLDLLAYNEQFF. CDR3 bases: TGTGCCAGCAGCCTGGACTTACTCGCCTACAATGAGCAGTTCTTC. This chain joins TRBV7-9 and TRBJ2-1, with D perhaps TRBD2 (5 bases). Per germline, CDR1 SEHNR and CDR2 FQNEAQ (reference sequence). The CDR3 contains 15 residues. V lost 5 bases, J lost 2 bases, and 13 bases lay in between.

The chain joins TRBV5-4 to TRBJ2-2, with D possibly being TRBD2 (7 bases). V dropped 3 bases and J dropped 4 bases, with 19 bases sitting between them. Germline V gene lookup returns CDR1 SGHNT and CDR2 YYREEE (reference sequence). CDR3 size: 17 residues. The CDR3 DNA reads TGTGCCAGCAGCTCTGAACGGGGGGCTCCGGGCACCGGGGAGCTGTTTTTT. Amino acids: CASSSERGAPGTGELFF. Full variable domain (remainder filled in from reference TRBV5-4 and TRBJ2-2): ETGVTQSPTHLIKTRGQQVTLRCSSQSGHNTVSWYQQALGQGPQFIFQYYREEENGRGNFPPRFSGLQFPNYSSELNVNALELDDSALYLCASSSERGAPGTGELFFGEGSRLTVL.

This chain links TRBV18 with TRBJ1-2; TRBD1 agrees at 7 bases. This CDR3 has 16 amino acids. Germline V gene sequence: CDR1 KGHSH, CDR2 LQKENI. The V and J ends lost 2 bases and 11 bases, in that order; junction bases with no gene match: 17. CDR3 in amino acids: CASSPSVAGGPGRYTF. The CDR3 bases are TGTGCCAGCTCACCATCGGTCGCAGGGGGTCCAGGAAGATACACCTTC. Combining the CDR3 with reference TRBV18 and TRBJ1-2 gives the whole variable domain NAGVMQNPRHLVRRRGQEARLRCSPMKGHSHVYWYRQLPEEGLKFMVYLQKENIIDESGMPKERFSAEFPKEGPSILRIQQVVRGDSAAYFCASSPSVAGGPGRYTFGSGTRLTVV.

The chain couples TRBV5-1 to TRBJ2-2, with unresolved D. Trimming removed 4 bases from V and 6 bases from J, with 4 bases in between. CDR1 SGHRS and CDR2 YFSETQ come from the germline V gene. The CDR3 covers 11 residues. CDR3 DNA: TGCGCCAGCAGCCGAGCCGGGGAGCTGTTTTTT. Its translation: CASSRAGELFF.

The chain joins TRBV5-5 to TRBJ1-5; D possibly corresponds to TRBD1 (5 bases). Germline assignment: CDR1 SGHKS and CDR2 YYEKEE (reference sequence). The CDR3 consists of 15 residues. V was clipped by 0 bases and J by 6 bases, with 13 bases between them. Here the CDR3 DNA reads TGTGCCAGCAGCTTGGAGCCAGGGATAAGTCAGCCCCAGCATTTT. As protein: CASSLEPGISQPQHF.

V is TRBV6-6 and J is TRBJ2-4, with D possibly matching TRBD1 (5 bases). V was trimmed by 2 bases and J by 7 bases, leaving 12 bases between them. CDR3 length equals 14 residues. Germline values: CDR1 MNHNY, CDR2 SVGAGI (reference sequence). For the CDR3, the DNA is TGTGCCAGCAGTTACCAAGGGGCTCGGAACATTCAGTACTTC. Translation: CASSYQGARNIQYF.

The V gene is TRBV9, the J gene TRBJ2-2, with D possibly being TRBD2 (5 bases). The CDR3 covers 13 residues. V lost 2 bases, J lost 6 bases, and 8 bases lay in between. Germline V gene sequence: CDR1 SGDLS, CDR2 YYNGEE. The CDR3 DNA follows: TGTGCCAGCAGCGTCCTGGGAGCCGGGGAGCTGTTTTTT. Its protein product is CASSVLGAGELFF.